Detailed here is one TCR beta chain. Germline values: CDR1 MNHEY, CDR2 SMNVEV (reference sequence). V lost 6 bases to trimming and J lost 10 bases, with 20 bases between them. The CDR3 is made up of 14 amino acids. In TCRdb, the 5' RACE reads were re-called with MiXCR into one record per CDR3 protein. The sample comprises just under 600,000 distinct CDR3 sequences, about 13% of which are singletons, and over 13% rests with the top ten. This entry comes from a study of T cells after yellow fever vaccination. The sequence was obtained from a young man who received the YFV17D yellow fever vaccine. The sample was PBMCs, taken on the day of the yellow fever booster vaccination. The V and J genes are TRBV27 and TRBJ2-3; a possible D gene is TRBD2 (5 bases). The CDR3 reads CASSPLTAGVPQYF. CDR3 coding DNA: TGTGCCAGCAGCCCCCTCACAGCCGGGGTCCCGCAGTATTTT.